A selection of T cell receptor beta chains follows, all from one sample in a study of blood T cell repertoires in COVID-19. Profiled with immunoSEQ multiplex PCR; TCRdb holds only in-frame clones, not every one. Of approximately 140,000 clones listed, around 90% were seen once; the top ten hold 4% to 5%. The specimen sequenced was peripheral blood. These receptors originate from a woman aged 60-70 years with active or convalescent COVID-19. The CDR3 runs from the conserved cysteine through the conserved F or W. Fields, in order: clone size, D gene, V gene, J gene, CDR3 protein, CDR3 DNA. The D gene is left open where the match is weak. Only some rows state a clone size, as once, few, many or a class for expanded clones.

clone_size: NA
d_call: NA
v_call: TRBV1
j_call: TRBJ1-3
cdr3_aa: CTSSQDREHRGSPFSGNTIYF
cdr3_nt: TGCACCAGCAGCCAAGATAGGGAGCACAGGGGCAGCCCTTTCTCTGGAAACACCATATATTTT

clone_size: NA
d_call: NA
v_call: TRBV6-6
j_call: TRBJ1-5
cdr3_aa: CASSYPEVNQPQHF
cdr3_nt: TGTGCCAGCAGTTACCCGGAGGTCAATCAGCCCCAGCATTTT

clone_size: once
d_call: NA
v_call: TRBV10-2
j_call: TRBJ2-7
cdr3_aa: CASSEDNTKQYF
cdr3_nt: TGCGCCAGCAGTGAAGATAACACCAAGCAGTACTTC

clone_size: NA
d_call: NA
v_call: TRBV7-2
j_call: TRBJ2-7
cdr3_aa: CASSLVTGMGYEQYF
cdr3_nt: TGTGCCAGCAGCTTAGTAACAGGGATGGGGTACGAGCAGTACTTC

clone_size: NA
d_call: NA
v_call: TRBV30
j_call: TRBJ1-5
cdr3_aa: CAWGRLSGQPQHF
cdr3_nt: TGTGCCTGGGGCCGCCTGAGCGGTCAGCCCCAGCATTTT

clone_size: few
d_call: NA
v_call: TRBV9
j_call: TRBJ2-1
cdr3_aa: CASSVRQALNEQFF
cdr3_nt: TGTGCCAGCAGCGTTAGACAAGCCCTCAATGAGCAGTTCTTC

clone_size: NA
d_call: TRBD1
v_call: TRBV2
j_call: TRBJ1-4
cdr3_aa: CASRRDSEKLFF
cdr3_nt: TGTGCCAGCAGACGGGACAGTGAAAAACTGTTTTTT

clone_size: few
d_call: NA
v_call: TRBV3-1/TRBV3-2
j_call: TRBJ1-6
cdr3_aa: CASSQGADNSPLHF
cdr3_nt: TGTGCCAGCAGCCAGGGTGCGGATAATTCACCCCTCCACTTT

clone_size: NA
d_call: TRBD1
v_call: TRBV19
j_call: TRBJ1-4
cdr3_aa: CASTRRQGAWEKLFF
cdr3_nt: TGTGCCAGTACCAGGCGACAGGGGGCCTGGGAAAAACTGTTTTTT

clone_size: NA
d_call: TRBD2
v_call: TRBV5-1
j_call: TRBJ2-7
cdr3_aa: CASSFGAGGAYEQYF
cdr3_nt: TGCGCCAGCAGCTTCGGTGCGGGGGGCGCCTACGAGCAGTACTTC

clone_size: NA
d_call: NA
v_call: TRBV19
j_call: TRBJ1-2
cdr3_aa: CASSWGEATNYGYTF
cdr3_nt: TGTGCCAGTAGTTGGGGGGAGGCCACGAACTATGGCTACACCTTC

clone_size: NA
d_call: NA
v_call: TRBV18
j_call: TRBJ1-4
cdr3_aa: CASSALGGRDEKLFF
cdr3_nt: TGTGCCAGCTCAGCCCTCGGGGGGCGCGATGAAAAACTGTTTTTT

clone_size: NA
d_call: NA
v_call: TRBV24-1
j_call: TRBJ1-2
cdr3_aa: CATSALGQNYGYTF
cdr3_nt: TGTGCCACCAGTGCCCTGGGACAAAACTATGGCTACACCTTC

clone_size: NA
d_call: NA
v_call: TRBV3-1/TRBV3-2
j_call: TRBJ1-1
cdr3_aa: CASSQDLTVMNTEAFF
cdr3_nt: TGTGCCAGCAGCCAAGATCTAACAGTAATGAACACTGAAGCTTTCTTT

clone_size: NA
d_call: NA
v_call: TRBV5-1
j_call: TRBJ2-2
cdr3_aa: CASSLPQGLITGELFF
cdr3_nt: TGCGCCAGCAGCTTGCCGCAGGGACTGATCACCGGGGAGCTGTTTTTT

clone_size: NA
d_call: NA
v_call: TRBV19
j_call: TRBJ1-5
cdr3_aa: CASSITGGKQPQHF
cdr3_nt: TGTGCCAGTAGTATTACCGGGGGTAAGCAGCCCCAGCATTTT

clone_size: NA
d_call: TRBD2
v_call: TRBV4-3
j_call: TRBJ2-1
cdr3_aa: CASSQDRSARGGDNEQFF
cdr3_nt: TGCGCCAGCAGCCAAGACCGCTCGGCGCGGGGGGGTGACAATGAGCAGTTCTTC

clone_size: NA
d_call: NA
v_call: TRBV4-1
j_call: TRBJ2-2
cdr3_aa: CASSQVDRNTGELFF
cdr3_nt: TGCGCCAGCAGCCAAGTCGACAGGAACACCGGGGAGCTGTTTTTT

clone_size: NA
d_call: NA
v_call: TRBV18
j_call: TRBJ2-2
cdr3_aa: CASSQIRGNTGELFF
cdr3_nt: TGTGCCAGCTCCCAAATTCGGGGGAACACCGGGGAGCTGTTTTTT

clone_size: NA
d_call: NA
v_call: TRBV11-2
j_call: TRBJ1-2
cdr3_aa: CASSLGQSRNYGYTF
cdr3_nt: TGTGCCAGCAGCTTAGGACAGTCTCGAAACTATGGCTACACCTTC

clone_size: few
d_call: NA
v_call: TRBV5-4
j_call: TRBJ2-2
cdr3_aa: CASSLRQTGELFF
cdr3_nt: TGTGCCAGCAGCCTCCGACAGACCGGGGAGCTGTTTTTT

clone_size: NA
d_call: NA
v_call: TRBV25-1
j_call: TRBJ1-6
cdr3_aa: CASSESTVKVSPLHF
cdr3_nt: TGTGCCAGCAGTGAATCGACAGTGAAGGTTTCACCCCTCCACTTT

clone_size: NA
d_call: NA
v_call: TRBV2
j_call: TRBJ2-2
cdr3_aa: CASGGSGWVNTGELFF
cdr3_nt: TGTGCCAGCGGGGGGTCCGGCTGGGTGAACACCGGGGAGCTGTTTTTT

clone_size: few
d_call: TRBD1
v_call: TRBV3-1/TRBV3-2
j_call: TRBJ1-2
cdr3_aa: CASSQAQGVNGYTF
cdr3_nt: TGTGCCAGCAGCCAAGCTCAGGGGGTGAATGGCTACACCTTC

clone_size: once
d_call: NA
v_call: TRBV20-1
j_call: TRBJ1-2
cdr3_aa: CSASESAGYTF
cdr3_nt: TGCAGTGCTAGTGAGAGTGCTGGCTACACCTTC

clone_size: NA
d_call: NA
v_call: TRBV7-8
j_call: TRBJ1-1
cdr3_aa: CASSLGGQQTNTEAFF
cdr3_nt: TGTGCCAGCAGCTTAGGAGGCCAGCAAACGAACACTGAAGCTTTCTTT

clone_size: NA
d_call: TRBD1
v_call: TRBV19
j_call: TRBJ1-3
cdr3_aa: CASSPDRAGNTIYF
cdr3_nt: TGTGCCAGCTCCCCGGACAGGGCTGGAAACACCATATATTTT

clone_size: once
d_call: TRBD1
v_call: TRBV4-1
j_call: TRBJ2-3
cdr3_aa: CASSQGQGPDTQYF
cdr3_nt: TGCGCCAGCAGCCAAGGACAGGGGCCAGATACGCAGTATTTT

clone_size: NA
d_call: TRBD1
v_call: TRBV2
j_call: TRBJ1-3
cdr3_aa: CASGRGQGSWGNTIYF
cdr3_nt: TGTGCCAGCGGAAGGGGGCAGGGATCGTGGGGAAACACCATATATTTT

clone_size: NA
d_call: NA
v_call: TRBV7-2
j_call: TRBJ2-2
cdr3_aa: CASSLRGVNTGELFF
cdr3_nt: TGTGCCAGCAGCTTGAGAGGCGTAAACACCGGGGAGCTGTTTTTT

clone_size: NA
d_call: NA
v_call: TRBV5-6
j_call: TRBJ2-1
cdr3_aa: CASSQDNEQFF
cdr3_nt: TGTGCCAGCAGCCAGGACAATGAGCAGTTCTTC

clone_size: once
d_call: TRBD1
v_call: TRBV18
j_call: TRBJ1-2
cdr3_aa: CASSPGQGWEGYTF
cdr3_nt: TGTGCCAGCTCACCAGGACAGGGCTGGGAAGGCTACACCTTC

clone_size: NA
d_call: NA
v_call: TRBV5-6
j_call: TRBJ2-1
cdr3_aa: CASSLAGGVTYNEQFF
cdr3_nt: TGTGCCAGCAGCTTGGCCGGCGGGGTAACCTACAATGAGCAGTTCTTC

clone_size: NA
d_call: NA
v_call: TRBV9
j_call: TRBJ1-6
cdr3_aa: CASSKGVASYNSPLHF
cdr3_nt: TGTGCCAGCAGCAAAGGGGTGGCCTCCTATAATTCACCCCTCCACTTT

clone_size: NA
d_call: NA
v_call: TRBV21-1
j_call: TRBJ2-3
cdr3_aa: CASSRRLGSQSSTDTQYF
cdr3_nt: TGTGCCAGCAGCCGGAGGTTAGGGTCTCAAAGTAGCACAGATACGCAGTATTTT

clone_size: NA
d_call: TRBD1
v_call: TRBV5-1
j_call: TRBJ2-2
cdr3_aa: CASSLQGANTGELFF
cdr3_nt: TGCGCCAGCAGCTTGCAGGGGGCGAATACCGGGGAGCTGTTTTTT

clone_size: NA
d_call: TRBD1
v_call: TRBV30
j_call: TRBJ1-2
cdr3_aa: CAWSEPGTGGFYGYTF
cdr3_nt: TGTGCCTGGAGCGAACCCGGGACAGGGGGCTTCTATGGCTACACCTTC

clone_size: once
d_call: NA
v_call: TRBV9
j_call: TRBJ2-7
cdr3_aa: CASSVDDGLIPYEQYF
cdr3_nt: TGTGCCAGCAGCGTAGACGATGGACTTATTCCATACGAGCAGTACTTC

clone_size: medium-sized
d_call: NA
v_call: TRBV7-2
j_call: TRBJ2-1
cdr3_aa: CASSLAVGERGNEQFF
cdr3_nt: TGTGCCAGCAGCTTAGCGGTGGGCGAGAGAGGGAATGAGCAGTTCTTC